The next 15 T cell receptor beta chains were all read from a single sample in a study of blood T cell repertoires in COVID-19. Sequencing used immunoSEQ multiplex PCR; TCRdb keeps in-frame clones, though not all of them. The profile shows around 270,000 clones, 75% to 95% of them singletons. Sequences were obtained from peripheral blood. The receptor set was obtained from a person aged 18 to 35 with COVID-19, enrolled during active disease.

The chain links TRBV9 to TRBJ2-4; TRBD2 matches 7 bases. The length of the CDR3 is 16 residues. The trim removed 0 bases at V and 0 bases at J, leaving 3 bases unmatched. CDR1 is SGDLS and CDR2 is YYNGEE in the germline V gene. CDR3 in DNA: TGTGCCAGCAGCGTAGGCGGGAGTGTAGCCAAAAACATTCAGTACTTC. This sequence encodes CASSVGGSVAKNIQYF.

DNA for the CDR3: TGTGCCAGCAGCGGACAGGGGGCAACAGATACGCAGTATTTT. This gives the protein CASSGQGATDTQYF. The rearrangement links TRBV7-2 to TRBJ2-3, with 11 bases lining up with TRBD1. The CDR3 has 14 amino acids. Germline CDR1 reads SGHTA; CDR2 reads FQGNSA. V dropped 5 bases and J dropped 3; count of bases not matched to a gene: 1. Drawing the rest from reference TRBV7-2 and TRBJ2-3, the complete variable domain is GAGVSQSPSNKVTEKGKDVELRCDPISGHTALYWYRQSLGQGLEFLIYFQGNSAPDKSGLPSDRFSAERTGGSVSTLTIQRTQQEDSAVYLCASSGQGATDTQYFGPGTRLTVL.

The chain has TRBV18 and TRBJ2-1, with 14 bases matching TRBD2. With V trimmed by 4 bases and J by 1 base, 3 bases remained unmatched. This CDR3 is built from 17 residues. The germline gives CDR1 KGHSH, CDR2 LQKENI. The CDR3 is CASSRTSGRSSYNEQFF. For the CDR3, the DNA is TGTGCCAGCTCACGGACTAGCGGGAGGTCTTCCTACAATGAGCAGTTCTTC.

This clone was recorded only once. V gene TRBV2 combines with J gene TRBJ1-5; maybe TRBD1 (6 bases). The CDR3 sequence is 14 residues long. Germline-derived CDR1 and CDR2 are SNHLY and FYNNEI. The ends were cut back, 6 bases at V and 6 bases at J, with 15 bases in the middle. CDR3 bases: TGTGCCAGCAGCGCAGGGGAGACGGTTCAGCCCCAGCATTTT. As protein: CASSAGETVQPQHF.

This chain joins TRBV7-8 and TRBJ2-2; 8 bases agree with TRBD2. V was clipped by 1 base and J by 5 bases; unmatched bases: 6. The CDR3 has 16 residues. CDR1 and CDR2 from the germline V gene are SGHVS and FQNEAQ. The chain's CDR3 is CASSLVSIAGTGELFF. In DNA, the CDR3 is TGTGCCAGCAGCTTAGTCTCGATAGCGGGGACCGGGGAGCTGTTTTTT.

The V gene is TRBV5-6, the J gene TRBJ2-7; 7 nucleotides align to TRBD2. The CDR3 length is 12 residues. From germline, CDR1 is SGHDT and CDR2 YYEEEE. V shed 4 bases, J shed 4 bases, and the junction held 2 bases outside the gene matches. The CDR3 DNA reads TGTGCCAGCAGCCCGGGGGGATACGAGCAGTACTTC. It codes for CASSPGGYEQYF.

The J gene is TRBJ2-5, the V gene TRBV18; D is perhaps TRBD1 (5 bases). The CDR3 consists of 14 residues. Germline V gene sequence: CDR1 KGHSH, CDR2 LQKENI. Trimming removed 5 bases from V and 2 bases from J, with 12 bases in between. The CDR3: CASSSRAAQETQYF. DNA for the CDR3: TGTGCCAGCTCATCCAGGGCGGCTCAAGAGACCCAGTACTTC.

The gene calls are TRBV5-6 and TRBJ2-3; D unclear. The CDR3 runs to 13 residues. The V gene's germline CDR1 is SGHDT and CDR2 YYEEEE. Trimming took 7 bases from V and 0 from J, leaving 9 bases between them. CDR3 sequence reads: CASHVTSTDTQYF. The CDR3 region has the DNA TGTGCCAGCCACGTGACTAGCACAGATACGCAGTATTTT.

This sequence joins TRBV3-1 (or the pseudogene TRBV3-2) and TRBJ2-7; 12 nucleotides match TRBD2. The CDR3 contains 19 residues. Germline CDR1 is LGHDT and CDR2 is YNNKEL (reference sequence). The V segment lost 0 bases and the J segment 2 bases; nucleotides outside the gene matches: 11. The CDR3 bases are TGTGCCAGCAGCCAAGATGCCACTAGCGGGAGGATTGTCCCCTACGAGCAGTACTTC. Translated: CASSQDATSGRIVPYEQYF.

The chain combines TRBV27 with TRBJ2-3; the D gene is possibly TRBD1 (6 bases). Germline CDR1 is MNHEY and CDR2 is SMNVEV (reference sequence). V was pared by 5 bases and J by 5 bases, with 14 bases between. The CDR3 contains 14 residues. This CDR3 reads CASSDGQYLDTQYF. In DNA form, the CDR3 reads TGTGCCAGCAGTGACGGACAGTACCTAGATACGCAGTATTTT.

The chain combines TRBV5-1 with TRBJ2-7, with TRBD2 as a possible D gene (6 bases). The CDR3 runs to 14 residues. V was shortened by 6 bases and J by 5 bases, with 18 bases between the two germline ends. The germline CDR1 and CDR2 sequences are SGHRS and YFSETQ. CDR3 protein: CASKAGGNFNEQYF. In nucleotides, the CDR3 is TGCGCCAGCAAGGCGGGCGGGAACTTCAACGAGCAGTACTTC.

The table lists this clone with a count of one. This chain uses TRBV29-1 with TRBJ2-7, with TRBD1 matching over 10 bases. The CDR3 covers 14 residues. In germline, CDR1 is SQVTM, CDR2 ANQGSEA. V lost 4 bases to trimming and J lost 3 bases; unmatched junction nucleotides: 6. The CDR3 reads CSVGRQGAGYEQYF. The CDR3 DNA reads as TGCAGCGTTGGACGACAGGGGGCTGGCTACGAGCAGTACTTC.

This clone appeared once. The chain links TRBV6-5 to TRBJ2-5; unclear D gene. The V gene lost 0 bases and the J gene lost 3 bases, with 14 bases spanning the gap. The CDR3 spans 16 residues. Germline CDR1 is MNHEY and CDR2 is SVGAGI. CDR3 protein: CASSYSMLKLKETQYF. The CDR3 bases are TGTGCCAGCAGTTACTCGATGCTCAAACTTAAAGAGACCCAGTACTTC.

The V gene is TRBV4-3, the J gene TRBJ2-1; TRBD1 matches 7 bases. Trimming took 1 base from V and 4 from J; bases not matched to a gene: 7. CDR1 is LGHNA and CDR2 is YSLEER in the germline V gene. The CDR3 is 16 residues long. The CDR3 here is CASSQGVQGSYNEQFF. In nucleotides, the CDR3 is TGCGCCAGCAGCCAAGGCGTACAGGGGAGTTACAATGAGCAGTTCTTC.

The rearrangement uses TRBV3-1 (or the pseudogene TRBV3-2) and TRBJ2-7; 7 bases fit TRBD2. CDR3 size: 14 residues. V dropped 3 bases and J dropped 7; count of bases not matched to a gene: 9. Germline V gives CDR1 LGHDT, CDR2 YNNKEL (reference sequence). CDR3 sequence: CASSQLAGSREQYF. The CDR3 DNA follows: TGTGCCAGCAGCCAGTTAGCGGGTTCGAGGGAGCAGTACTTC.